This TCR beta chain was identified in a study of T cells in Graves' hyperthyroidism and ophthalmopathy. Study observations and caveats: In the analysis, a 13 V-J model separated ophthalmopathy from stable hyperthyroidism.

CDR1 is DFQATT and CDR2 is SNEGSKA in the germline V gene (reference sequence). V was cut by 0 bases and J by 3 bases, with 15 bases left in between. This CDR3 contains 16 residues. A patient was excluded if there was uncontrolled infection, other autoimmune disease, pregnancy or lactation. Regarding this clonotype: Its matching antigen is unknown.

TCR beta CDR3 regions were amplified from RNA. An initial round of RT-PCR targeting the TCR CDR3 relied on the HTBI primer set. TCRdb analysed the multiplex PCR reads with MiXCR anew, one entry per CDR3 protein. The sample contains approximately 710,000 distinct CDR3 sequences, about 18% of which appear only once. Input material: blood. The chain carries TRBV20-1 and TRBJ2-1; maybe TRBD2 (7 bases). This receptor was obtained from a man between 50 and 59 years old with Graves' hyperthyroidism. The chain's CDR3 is CSARDTGRGDYNEQFF. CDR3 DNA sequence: TGCAGTGCTAGAGACACAGGGAGGGGAGACTACAATGAGCAGTTCTTC.